Below, 10 T cell receptor beta chains from the same sample are listed, as sequenced in a study of radiotherapy plus CTLA-4 blockade in lung cancer. Clones were sequenced by immunoSEQ multiplex PCR, and TCRdb holds only the in-frame ones, with some missing. The repertoire has 45,000 or so clones, roughly three quarters of them found once; the top ten carry 11%. The source was peripheral blood, collected from a patient treated with radiotherapy plus ipilimumab. The source is a human donor with non-small cell lung cancer who had stable disease on radiotherapy plus ipilimumab.

V and J are TRBV11-2 and TRBJ1-2, with TRBD1 matching over 11 bases. J was trimmed by 8 bases and V by 3 bases; bases with no gene match: 2. The CDR3 is made up of 13 amino acids. Germline V gene data show CDR1 as SGHAT and CDR2 as FQNNGV. This CDR3 is CASSLDRGRGYTF. In nucleotides, the CDR3 is TGTGCCAGCAGCTTGGACAGGGGGCGAGGCTACACCTTC.

V is TRBV2 and J is TRBJ1-2; the D gene is possibly TRBD1 (5 bases). Germline V CDR1 and CDR2: SNHLY, FYNNEI. The CDR3 has 17 amino acids. Trimming pared 0 bases from V and 4 bases from J, leaving 18 bases between. The CDR3 loop is CASSEALRGVRSYGYTF. The CDR3 DNA sequence: TGTGCCAGCAGTGAAGCGCTTCGGGGGGTTCGCAGCTATGGCTACACCTTC.

J is TRBJ1-2 and V is TRBV30; perhaps TRBD1 as D (6 bases). The germline V and J ends were trimmed by 6 bases and 8 bases, with 16 bases remaining between them. Germline V lookup: CDR1 GTSNPN, CDR2 SVGIG (reference sequence). The CDR3 extends over 12 amino acids. The DNA for the CDR3 is TGTGCCTGTCGGGACAACCTTGGGGGCTACACCTTC. Translating gives CACRDNLGGYTF.

The chain recombines TRBV5-8 with TRBJ2-2; D remains ambiguous. V shed 4 bases and J shed 0 bases, with 10 bases lying between them. This CDR3 has 15 residues. The V gene's germline CDR1 is SGHTS and CDR2 YDEGEE. As DNA, the CDR3 is TGTGCCAGCAGCCCGGGCCCTACGAACACCGGGGAGCTGTTTTTT. Translating gives CASSPGPTNTGELFF.

CDR3 loop: CASSLAIEQYF. CDR3 coding DNA: TGTGCCAGCAGCTTAGCCATCGAGCAGTACTTC. The V and J genes are TRBV11-2 and TRBJ2-7, with D hard to call. This CDR3 has 11 amino acids. From germline, CDR1 is SGHAT and CDR2 FQNNGV. V was trimmed by 1 base and J by 6 bases, leaving 4 bases between them.

Worth noting for this clone: The sample carries other DNA sequences with the same CDR3. The rearrangement uses TRBV5-1 and TRBJ2-5; D not certain. Trimming cost V 0 bases and J 3 bases, with 0 bases left between them. This CDR3 comprises 11 residues. Germline V gene data show CDR1 as SGHRS and CDR2 as YFSETQ. The CDR3 sequence is CASSLEETQYF. For the CDR3, the DNA is TGCGCCAGCAGCTTGGAAGAGACCCAGTACTTC.

V is TRBV9 and J is TRBJ1-6; tentative D call: TRBD1 (6 bases). The CDR3 runs to 17 residues. Trimming removed 4 bases at V and 5 bases at J, with 19 bases between. The germline V gene has CDR1 SGDLS and CDR2 YYNGEE. The CDR3 loop reads CASSSQQGALNNSPLHF. The CDR3 bases are TGTGCCAGCAGCTCACAACAGGGTGCTCTGAATAATTCACCCCTCCACTTT.

This clone has more than one count but fewer than ten. The genes are TRBV6-5 and TRBJ1-5; D might be TRBD1 (5 bases). V dropped 5 bases and J dropped 6 bases, with 14 bases sitting between them. CDR1 is MNHEY, CDR2 SVGAGI, per germline. The CDR3 is made up of 14 amino acids. The CDR3 coding sequence is TGTGCCAGCAGTGAATCCCGGGGGAGTCAGCCCCAGCATTTT. This translates into CASSESRGSQPQHF.

This chain links TRBV5-1 with TRBJ1-4; 9 bases agree with TRBD1. J lost 7 bases, V lost 4 bases, and 5 bases had no gene match. Germline assignment: CDR1 SGHRS and CDR2 YFSETQ. The length of the CDR3 is 14 residues. The CDR3 region is CASSIQGATEKLFF. The DNA for the CDR3 is TGCGCCAGCAGCATACAGGGGGCTACTGAAAAACTGTTTTTT.

The gene calls are TRBV6-5 and TRBJ1-5; D possibly corresponds to TRBD1 (6 bases). V lost 10 bases, J lost 3 bases, and 13 bases lay in between. The CDR3 has 13 amino acids. Germline-derived CDR1 and CDR2 are MNHEY and SVGAGI. CDR3 protein: CATRGQYNQPQHF. CDR3 nucleotides: TGTGCCACACGGGGGCAGTACAATCAGCCCCAGCATTTT.